This TCR beta chain comes out of a study of radiotherapy plus CTLA-4 blockade in lung cancer. Study-level information: There were objective responses in 18% of patients, and approximately 30% had disease control. The study, taken as a whole, reports: Among reported predictors of response, early blood T cell clone dynamics with interferon-beta performed best. Once radiotherapy plus ipilimumab had been given, TCR clones derived from tumor expanded in blood.

Each patient with chemo-refractory metastatic non-small-cell lung cancer was treated with focal radiation plus CTLA-4 blockade using ipilimumab. Trimming left V 2 bases short and J 10 bases short, with 12 bases between. CDR3 length: 13 amino acids. Germline values: CDR1 SGHTA, CDR2 FQGTGA. The table came from immunoSEQ multiplex PCR; TCRdb's copy has only in-frame clones and leaves some out. Of 40,000 to 45,000 clones listed, approximately 71% were seen once; the top ten hold roughly 3%. Concerning this clone itself: Its antigen is not known.

The material sequenced was peripheral blood, taken from a patient treated with radiotherapy plus ipilimumab. This sequence was found in a human donor with non-small cell lung cancer whose response to radiotherapy plus ipilimumab could not be evaluated. The J gene is TRBJ2-1, the V gene TRBV7-3; D call uncertain. The CDR3 loop reads CASSLPGSLEQFF. As DNA, the CDR3 is TGTGCCAGCAGCTTACCGGGTTCTTTAGAGCAGTTCTTC.